The 30 T cell receptor beta chains in this list originate from one sample, sequenced in a study of blood T cell repertoires in COVID-19. Using immunoSEQ multiplex PCR, the repertoire was profiled, and TCRdb retains in-frame clones only, with some absent. The sample carries about 86,000 clones, over 80% recorded once. Sequencing was performed on peripheral blood. The receptor source for this set is a woman of 80 years or more with active or convalescent COVID-19.

This clone was seen once. V gene TRBV20-1 combines with J gene TRBJ2-7; no reliable D call. CDR1 and CDR2 from the germline V gene are DFQATT and SNEGSKA (reference sequence). The V end lost 0 bases, the J end lost 7 bases, and 7 bases lay between the germline ends. This CDR3 has 11 residues. As DNA, the CDR3 is TGCAGTGCTAGAGAAGCGCAAGAGCAGTACTTC. Translated: CSAREAQEQYF.

This clone was seen only a few times. The chain has TRBV28 and TRBJ1-5; D gene ambiguous. Germline lookup yields CDR1 MDHEN and CDR2 SYDVKM. Trimming left V 0 bases short and J 6 bases short, with 9 bases between. This CDR3 contains 14 residues. CDR3 DNA: TGTGCCAGCAGTTTATGGGTATCGGGTCAGCCCCAGCATTTT. Translating gives CASSLWVSGQPQHF.

The chain uses TRBV7-8 and TRBJ2-5; 8 bases are a match to TRBD1. The V and J ends lost 5 bases and 2 bases, in that order; junction bases with no gene match: 10. Germline CDR1 is SGHVS and CDR2 is FQNEAQ. The CDR3 has 16 residues. The CDR3 loop is CASSRRQGMIQETQYF. In DNA form, the CDR3 reads TGTGCCAGCAGCCGACGACAGGGGATGATTCAAGAGACCCAGTACTTC.

CDR3 sequence reads: CASSQGQGAAGYTF. The CDR3 coding sequence is TGTGCCAGCAGCCAAGGACAGGGGGCGGCTGGCTACACCTTC. The chain uses TRBV6-5 and TRBJ1-2, with TRBD1 identical over 11 bases. V lost 6 bases, J lost 7 bases, and 7 bases stayed unmatched. Germline-derived CDR1 and CDR2 are MNHEY and SVGAGI. The CDR3 consists of 14 residues.

This sequence joins TRBV3-1 (or the pseudogene TRBV3-2) and TRBJ2-1; D perhaps matches TRBD2 (5 bases). CDR3 length equals 16 residues. V lost 5 bases and J lost 7, with 21 bases in between. The germline V gene encodes CDR1 LGHDT and CDR2 YNNKEL (reference sequence). The CDR3 sequence is CASSESPSAWENEQFF. DNA of the CDR3: TGTGCCAGCAGCGAGTCCCCTTCCGCGTGGGAGAATGAGCAGTTCTTC.

The chain is built from TRBV6-2 or TRBV6-3 and TRBJ2-7; 11 nucleotides agree with TRBD2. The germline gives CDR1 MNHEY, CDR2 SVGEGT. The CDR3 contains 14 residues. Trimming took 5 bases from V and 4 from J; bases not matched to a gene: 4. In nucleotides, the CDR3 is TGTGCCAGCAGTACCCCTAGCGGGGGGTACGAGCAGTACTTC. It yields the protein CASSTPSGGYEQYF.

The chain has TRBV12-3 or TRBV12-4 and TRBJ1-5, with unresolved D. The CDR3 has 12 residues. The V end lost 6 bases, the J end lost 3 bases, and 6 bases lay between the germline ends. CDR3 nucleotides: TGTGCCAGCAGCCCTATCAATCAGCCCCAGCATTTT. It specifies CASSPINQPQHF.

In DNA, the CDR3 is TGTGCCTGGAGTGTGTGGGGGACAGGGATATACGAGCAGTACTTC. This gives the protein CAWSVWGTGIYEQYF. The rearrangement uses TRBV30 and TRBJ2-7, with TRBD1 matching over 9 bases. Trimming cost V 0 bases and J 4 bases; bases outside gene matches: 7. There are 15 residues in the CDR3. In germline, CDR1 is GTSNPN, CDR2 SVGIG (reference sequence). The full variable domain, rest sourced from reference TRBV30 and TRBJ2-7, is SQTIHQWPATLVQPVGSPLSLECTVEGTSNPNLYWYRQAAGRGLQLLFYSVGIGQISSEVPQNLSASRPQDRQFILSSKKLLLSDSGFYLCAWSVWGTGIYEQYFGPGTRLTVT.

J is TRBJ1-5 and V is TRBV28; TRBD1 might be the D (5 bases). This CDR3 has 14 residues. CDR1 and CDR2 (germline): MDHEN, SYDVKM. The germline V and J ends were trimmed by 6 bases and 0 bases, with 9 bases remaining between them. For the CDR3, the DNA is TGTGCCAGCAGCTCACAGGTTAGCAATCAGCCCCAGCATTTT. It specifies CASSSQVSNQPQHF. The full variable domain, its missing parts supplied by reference TRBV28 and TRBJ1-5, is DVKVTQSSRYLVKRTGEKVFLECVQDMDHENMFWYRQDPGLGLRLIYFSYDVKMKEKGDIPEGYSVSREKKERFSLILESASTNQTSMYLCASSSQVSNQPQHFGDGTRLSIL.

The chain has TRBV15 and TRBJ2-2; unclear D gene. CDR1 is LNHNV and CDR2 is YYDKDF in the germline V gene (reference sequence). There are 14 residues in the CDR3. The germline V and J ends were trimmed by 0 bases and 5 bases, with 7 bases remaining between them. This CDR3 reads CATSRDSVTGELFF. The CDR3 DNA sequence: TGTGCCACCAGCAGAGATTCGGTAACCGGGGAGCTGTTTTTT.

V gene TRBV30 combines with J gene TRBJ2-7; 7 bases are shared with TRBD1. Germline CDR1 GTSNPN, CDR2 SVGIG (reference sequence). The CDR3 length is 13 residues. V shed 7 bases, J shed 1 base, and the junction held 7 bases outside the gene matches. This chain's CDR3 is CAFTRDRSYEQYF. The CDR3 nucleotides read TGTGCCTTTACCCGGGACAGATCCTACGAGCAGTACTTC. The full variable domain, its missing parts supplied by reference TRBV30 and TRBJ2-7, is SQTIHQWPATLVQPVGSPLSLECTVEGTSNPNLYWYRQAAGRGLQLLFYSVGIGQISSEVPQNLSASRPQDRQFILSSKKLLLSDSGFYLCAFTRDRSYEQYFGPGTRLTVT.

The chain is built from TRBV10-3 and TRBJ2-3; the D gene is possibly TRBD2 (5 bases). The CDR3 has 14 residues. The ends were cut back, 10 bases at V and 1 base at J, with 15 bases in the middle. Germline CDR1 and CDR2: ENHRY and SYGVKD. The CDR3 DNA is TGTGCCACCAAATCCGGGATCGGCACAGATACGCAGTATTTT. Translated, it gives CATKSGIGTDTQYF.

The V gene is TRBV11-3, the J gene TRBJ2-5; 7 nucleotides match TRBD2. Germline-derived CDR1 and CDR2 are SGHNT and YENEEA. After removal of 1 base from V and 2 bases from J, the junction contained 7 bases not matched to a gene. This CDR3 contains 16 residues. CDR3 coding DNA: TGTGCCAGCAGCTTAGGTCTAGCGGCTTTACAAGAGACCCAGTACTTC. This sequence encodes CASSLGLAALQETQYF.

The chain is built from TRBV6-6 and TRBJ2-7, with D perhaps matching TRBD2 (6 bases). Germline CDR1 reads MNHNY; CDR2 reads SVGAGI (reference sequence). CDR3 size: 14 residues. Deletions cut 8 bases from V and 3 bases from J, with 17 bases between. Here the CDR3 reads CASRGEPDYYEQYF. As DNA, the CDR3 is TGTGCCAGCCGAGGAGAGCCGGACTACTACGAGCAGTACTTC.

The V call is TRBV6-2 or TRBV6-3, the J call TRBJ1-5; D unresolved. This CDR3 spans 14 amino acids. Germline lookup yields CDR1 MNHEY and CDR2 SVGEGT. V lost 0 bases and J 4 bases, leaving 7 bases between the germline ends. The CDR3 coding sequence is TGTGCCAGCAGTTACTCGGGAGGGAATCAGCCCCAGCATTTT. Translating it yields CASSYSGGNQPQHF.

The chain joins TRBV9 to TRBJ2-3; 8 bases are shared with TRBD2. Losses at the gene ends were 0 bases for V and 0 bases for J; bases not matched to a gene: 15. The CDR3 runs to 20 residues. CDR1 is SGDLS, CDR2 YYNGEE, per germline. CDR3 in amino acids: CASSVVGGAVGRGSTDTQYF. In DNA, the CDR3 is TGTGCCAGCAGCGTAGTAGGGGGTGCCGTCGGGAGGGGAAGCACAGATACGCAGTATTTT.

The chain uses TRBV7-2 and TRBJ2-2; D is uncertain. The CDR3 contains 17 residues. Germline V gene sequence: CDR1 SGHTA, CDR2 FQGNSA. The V end lost 3 bases, the J end lost 0 bases, and 14 bases lay between the germline ends. CDR3 sequence (DNA): TGTGCCAGCAGCTTCTCCGTAGACATCTCGAACACCGGGGAGCTGTTTTTT. Translating gives CASSFSVDISNTGELFF.

The chain is built from TRBV5-1 and TRBJ2-2; the match to TRBD1 covers 8 bases. CDR1 is SGHRS, CDR2 YFSETQ, per germline. The CDR3 runs to 18 residues. The V segment lost 0 bases and the J segment 2 bases; nucleotides outside the gene matches: 9. The CDR3: CASSLEPQGGGNTGELFF. DNA for the CDR3: TGCGCCAGCAGCTTGGAGCCACAGGGGGGTGGTAACACCGGGGAGCTGTTTTTT. Complete variable domain (other parts from reference TRBV5-1 and TRBJ2-2): KAGVTQTPRYLIKTRGQQVTLSCSPISGHRSVSWYQQTPGQGLQFLFEYFSETQRNKGNFPGRFSGRQFSNSRSEMNVSTLELGDSALYLCASSLEPQGGGNTGELFFGEGSRLTVL.

This chain links TRBV29-1 with TRBJ1-2; TRBD1 matches 7 bases. Germline V gives CDR1 SQVTM, CDR2 ANQGSEA. V lost 4 bases and J lost 5; bases outside the gene matches: 7. The CDR3 has 13 amino acids. CDR3 bases: TGCAGCGTTGTCGGGACAGAAACGTATGGCTACACCTTC. It yields the protein CSVVGTETYGYTF.

Regarding this clone: The same CDR3 arises from other DNA sequences in this sample as well. The chain uses TRBV5-1 and TRBJ1-2; tentative D call: TRBD1 (6 bases). Germline values: CDR1 SGHRS, CDR2 YFSETQ. The CDR3 totals 12 residues. Between the trimmed V and J ends, which lost 8 bases and 2 bases, there was a span of 10 bases. The CDR3 region is CASTQGNYGYTF. CDR3 bases: TGCGCCAGTACACAGGGAAACTATGGCTACACCTTC.

The chain employs TRBV19 and TRBJ2-3, with TRBD1 matching 8 bases. The CDR3 length is 16 residues. CDR1 and CDR2 from the germline V gene are LNHDA and SQIVND (reference sequence). The V gene end was trimmed by 4 bases and the J gene end by 2 bases; junction bases not matched to a gene: 8. The CDR3 coding sequence is TGTGCCAGTAGTAAAAGGGGGACAGGCAACACAGATACGCAGTATTTT. It encodes CASSKRGTGNTDTQYF.

The gene calls are TRBV7-2 and TRBJ2-7; tentative D call: TRBD1 (5 bases). CDR1 is SGHTA and CDR2 is FQGNSA in the germline V gene. The V gene lost 4 bases and the J gene lost 3 bases, with 13 bases spanning the gap. The CDR3 runs to 14 residues. The CDR3 region is CASSSPPGNYEQYF. The CDR3 nucleotides read TGTGCCAGCAGCTCCCCTCCAGGGAACTACGAGCAGTACTTC.

J is TRBJ2-7 and V is TRBV5-1, with 10 bases fitting TRBD1. The CDR3 has 14 amino acids. With 2 bases clipped from V and 5 bases from J, the junction kept 4 bases outside the gene matches. Germline V lookup: CDR1 SGHRS, CDR2 YFSETQ. The CDR3 sequence is CASSFFGTGDEQYF. The CDR3 coding sequence is TGCGCCAGCAGCTTTTTTGGGACAGGGGACGAGCAGTACTTC.

V is TRBV30 and J is TRBJ1-1; D uncertain. Germline V gene data show CDR1 as GTSNPN and CDR2 as SVGIG (reference sequence). Trimming cost V 2 bases and J 3 bases, with 19 bases left between them. The CDR3 is 16 amino acids. Here the CDR3 DNA reads TGTGCCTGGAGTCCGGGCCGTGGGTTGGGAGACACTGAAGCTTTCTTT. Its protein product is CAWSPGRGLGDTEAFF. The full variable domain, its missing parts supplied by reference TRBV30 and TRBJ1-1, is SQTIHQWPATLVQPVGSPLSLECTVEGTSNPNLYWYRQAAGRGLQLLFYSVGIGQISSEVPQNLSASRPQDRQFILSSKKLLLSDSGFYLCAWSPGRGLGDTEAFFGQGTRLTVV.

This chain links TRBV5-1 with TRBJ2-7, with a weak D call TRBD2 (6 bases). From germline, CDR1 is SGHRS and CDR2 YFSETQ. V lost 3 bases, J lost 3 bases, and 16 bases lay in between. The CDR3 has 15 residues. CDR3 bases: TGCGCCAGCAGCTACGGGACTCTGGGCGGCTACGAGCAGTACTTC. As protein: CASSYGTLGGYEQYF. The entire variable domain, with the rest obtained from reference TRBV5-1 and TRBJ2-7, is as follows: KAGVTQTPRYLIKTRGQQVTLSCSPISGHRSVSWYQQTPGQGLQFLFEYFSETQRNKGNFPGRFSGRQFSNSRSEMNVSTLELGDSALYLCASSYGTLGGYEQYFGPGTRLTVT.

This clone was counted once. As DNA, the CDR3 is TGTGCCAGCAGCAGGAGACAGGGCGGCACCGGGGAGCTGTTTTTT. Translation: CASSRRQGGTGELFF. The rearrangement links TRBV11-3 to TRBJ2-2; TRBD1 matches 7 bases. Germline values: CDR1 SGHNT, CDR2 YENEEA. V lost 5 bases and J lost 4; bases outside the gene matches: 7. The CDR3 spans 15 residues.

The chain links TRBV6-5 to TRBJ1-5; 8 nucleotides agree with TRBD1. V lost 6 bases to trimming and J lost 7 bases; unmatched junction nucleotides: 8. The V gene's germline CDR1 is MNHEY and CDR2 SVGAGI. The length of the CDR3 is 14 residues. The CDR3 loop is CASSQTGERQPQHF. The CDR3 DNA follows: TGTGCCAGCAGCCAGACAGGGGAACGACAGCCCCAGCATTTT.

The chain joins TRBV7-3 to TRBJ2-1; the match to TRBD2 covers 12 bases. J gave up 6 bases and V 5 bases, and 5 bases lay outside the gene matches. The length of the CDR3 is 15 residues. CDR1 and CDR2 (germline): SGHTA, FQGTGA. In nucleotides, the CDR3 is TGTGCCAGCAGCCAGAGGACTAGCGGGGTCAATGAGCAGTTCTTC. Amino acids: CASSQRTSGVNEQFF.

The J gene is TRBJ1-2, the V gene TRBV6-2 or TRBV6-3; 9 bases align to TRBD1. Germline V lookup: CDR1 MNHEY, CDR2 SVGEGT. V lost 2 bases, J lost 7 bases, and 8 bases stayed unmatched. The CDR3 has 15 amino acids. The CDR3: CASSYPVTGGSGYTF. CDR3 in DNA: TGTGCCAGCAGTTACCCCGTGACAGGGGGGAGTGGCTACACCTTC.

The chain combines TRBV7-2 with TRBJ1-1, with D tentatively TRBD1 (6 bases). Trimming took off 0 bases at V and 5 bases at J, with 13 bases between the two ends. Germline-derived CDR1 and CDR2 are SGHTA and FQGNSA. This CDR3 contains 15 residues. The CDR3 spells CASSLARGGATEAFF. The CDR3 DNA follows: TGTGCCAGCAGCTTAGCGCGGGGGGGCGCGACTGAAGCTTTCTTT.